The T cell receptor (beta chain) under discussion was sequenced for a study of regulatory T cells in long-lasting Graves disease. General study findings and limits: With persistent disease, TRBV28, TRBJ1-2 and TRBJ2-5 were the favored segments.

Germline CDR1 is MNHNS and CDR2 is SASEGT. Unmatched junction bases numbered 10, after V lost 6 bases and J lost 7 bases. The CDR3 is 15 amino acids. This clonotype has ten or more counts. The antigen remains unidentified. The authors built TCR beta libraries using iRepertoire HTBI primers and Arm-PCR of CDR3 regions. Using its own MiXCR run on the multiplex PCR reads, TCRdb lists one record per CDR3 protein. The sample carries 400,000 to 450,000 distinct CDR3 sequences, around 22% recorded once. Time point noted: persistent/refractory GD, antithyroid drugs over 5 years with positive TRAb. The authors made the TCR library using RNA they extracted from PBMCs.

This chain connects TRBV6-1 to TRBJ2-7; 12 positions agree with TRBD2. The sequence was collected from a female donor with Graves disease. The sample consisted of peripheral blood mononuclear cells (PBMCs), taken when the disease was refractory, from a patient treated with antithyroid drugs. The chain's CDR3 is CASSLTSGSQGEQYF. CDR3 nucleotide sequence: TGTGCCAGCAGCTTGACTAGCGGGAGTCAAGGAGAGCAGTACTTC.